The rows below give T cell receptor beta chains drawn from one sample of a study of CD8 T cells in ankylosing spondylitis. From the 5' RACE reads, TCRdb called clonotypes with MiXCR, one entry per CDR3 protein. This table holds some 240,000 distinct CDR3 sequences, less than 10% found once. Input material: blood, either unsorted or a sorted T cell fraction (not recorded which). These receptors were taken from a male donor with ankylosing spondylitis or in good health (not recorded which). CDR3s include the opening cysteine and the closing phenylalanine or tryptophan. The order of the fields is CDR3 protein, J gene, V gene, clone size. A row's size may be missing; if present it is once, few, many or a size class.

cdr3_aa: CSARTLAGGETQYF
j_call: TRBJ2-5
v_call: TRBV20-1
clone_size: many

cdr3_aa: CSARERGQPYNSPLHF
j_call: TRBJ1-6
v_call: TRBV20-1
clone_size: many

cdr3_aa: CASSPDIYNEQFF
j_call: TRBJ2-1
v_call: TRBV18
clone_size: .

cdr3_aa: CASSQTGGGETQYF
j_call: TRBJ2-5
v_call: TRBV4-2
clone_size: few

cdr3_aa: CASSLGLAAYEQYF
j_call: TRBJ2-7
v_call: TRBV27
clone_size: few

cdr3_aa: CASSQDGLAGGPAETQYF
j_call: TRBJ2-5
v_call: TRBV4-2
clone_size: few

cdr3_aa: CASSQDLAGAYNEQFF
j_call: TRBJ2-1
v_call: TRBV4-3
clone_size: many

cdr3_aa: CASGIDRGTEAFF
j_call: TRBJ1-1
v_call: TRBV7-8
clone_size: few

cdr3_aa: CASSLRGRGGFKTQYF
j_call: TRBJ2-5
v_call: TRBV12-3/TRBV12-4
clone_size: few

cdr3_aa: CASSPGRAGGYTF
j_call: TRBJ1-2
v_call: TRBV28
clone_size: many

cdr3_aa: CASSQGPGSSYNEQFF
j_call: TRBJ2-1
v_call: TRBV4-1
clone_size: few

cdr3_aa: CASSNSGGATDTQYF
j_call: TRBJ2-3
v_call: TRBV12-3/TRBV12-4
clone_size: many

cdr3_aa: CASSLASFGAREDGYTF
j_call: TRBJ1-2
v_call: TRBV7-2
clone_size: .

cdr3_aa: CASSTEYSTGELFF
j_call: TRBJ2-2
v_call: TRBV7-9
clone_size: many

cdr3_aa: CASSQHAPEYF
j_call: TRBJ2-7
v_call: TRBV9
clone_size: many

cdr3_aa: CASSPPREETQYF
j_call: TRBJ2-5
v_call: TRBV7-9
clone_size: many

cdr3_aa: CSATTGGETQYF
j_call: TRBJ2-5
v_call: TRBV29-1
clone_size: few

cdr3_aa: CSARDAGRPYEQYF
j_call: TRBJ2-7
v_call: TRBV20-1
clone_size: many

cdr3_aa: CASSPDRGSSYEQYF
j_call: TRBJ2-7
v_call: TRBV5-1
clone_size: .

cdr3_aa: CASSADPAGGNKFF
j_call: TRBJ2-1
v_call: TRBV5-1
clone_size: few

cdr3_aa: CASSLGSGTYEQYF
j_call: TRBJ2-7
v_call: TRBV5-6
clone_size: .

cdr3_aa: CASSDAGRPYEQYF
j_call: TRBJ2-7
v_call: TRBV27
clone_size: .

cdr3_aa: CAWAGGIRGELFF
j_call: TRBJ2-2
v_call: TRBV30
clone_size: few

cdr3_aa: CASSATSGDLYEQYF
j_call: TRBJ2-7
v_call: TRBV4-2
clone_size: many

cdr3_aa: CASSYPQAGFTYEQYF
j_call: TRBJ2-7
v_call: TRBV6-5
clone_size: many

cdr3_aa: CSARGFSGREETQYF
j_call: TRBJ2-5
v_call: TRBV20-1
clone_size: many

cdr3_aa: CASSSRDTDYGYTF
j_call: TRBJ1-2
v_call: TRBV12-3/TRBV12-4
clone_size: .

cdr3_aa: CASSVGASGYNEQFF
j_call: TRBJ2-1
v_call: TRBV9
clone_size: many

cdr3_aa: CSADMTGRKNEAFF
j_call: TRBJ1-1
v_call: TRBV20-1
clone_size: many

cdr3_aa: CASSFGVGSPLHF
j_call: TRBJ1-6
v_call: TRBV27
clone_size: many

cdr3_aa: CSAWTAKFSYNEQFF
j_call: TRBJ2-1
v_call: TRBV20-1
clone_size: many

cdr3_aa: CASSRDGVDYGYTF
j_call: TRBJ1-2
v_call: TRBV5-6
clone_size: few

cdr3_aa: CAIRGDTGANVLTF
j_call: TRBJ2-6
v_call: TRBV10-3
clone_size: many

cdr3_aa: CASSWDTGYTF
j_call: TRBJ1-2
v_call: TRBV7-9
clone_size: .

cdr3_aa: CSGENYNEQFF
j_call: TRBJ2-1
v_call: TRBV20-1
clone_size: many

cdr3_aa: CASSQTRQGVNTEAFF
j_call: TRBJ1-1
v_call: TRBV5-4
clone_size: .

cdr3_aa: CASSQEVAAPVGYTF
j_call: TRBJ1-2
v_call: TRBV4-3
clone_size: .

cdr3_aa: CASSHAGAYEQYF
j_call: TRBJ2-7
v_call: TRBV3-1
clone_size: many

cdr3_aa: CASSQDGQGAYEQYF
j_call: TRBJ2-7
v_call: TRBV4-3
clone_size: .

cdr3_aa: CSARARSDTQYF
j_call: TRBJ2-3
v_call: TRBV20-1
clone_size: many

cdr3_aa: CASSPSGGDYEQYF
j_call: TRBJ2-7
v_call: TRBV4-3
clone_size: many

cdr3_aa: CASSLEGAAGELFF
j_call: TRBJ2-2
v_call: TRBV7-9
clone_size: many